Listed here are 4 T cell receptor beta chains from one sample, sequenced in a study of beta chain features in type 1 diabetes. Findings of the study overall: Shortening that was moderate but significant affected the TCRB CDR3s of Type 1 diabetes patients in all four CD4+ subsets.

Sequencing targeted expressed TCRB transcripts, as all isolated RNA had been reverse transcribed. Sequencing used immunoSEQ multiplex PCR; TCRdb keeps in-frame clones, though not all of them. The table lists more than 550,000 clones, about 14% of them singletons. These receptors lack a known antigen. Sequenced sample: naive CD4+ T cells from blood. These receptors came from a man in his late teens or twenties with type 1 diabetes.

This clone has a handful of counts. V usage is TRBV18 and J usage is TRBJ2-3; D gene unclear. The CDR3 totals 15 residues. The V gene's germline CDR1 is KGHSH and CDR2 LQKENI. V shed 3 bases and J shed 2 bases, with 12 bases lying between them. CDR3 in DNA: TGTGCCAGCTCACCCCGACTCGAGTTCACAGATACGCAGTATTTT. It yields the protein CASSPRLEFTDTQYF.

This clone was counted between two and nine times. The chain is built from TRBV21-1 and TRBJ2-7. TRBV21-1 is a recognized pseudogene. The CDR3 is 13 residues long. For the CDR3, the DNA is TGTGCCAGCAGCCCCCGAAGCTCCTACGAGCAGTACTTC. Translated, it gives CASSPRSSYEQYF.

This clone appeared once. DNA of the CDR3: TGTGCCAGCACCCAGATAACAGGGTCGGGGGAAAAACTGTTTTTT. This encodes CASTQITGSGEKLFF. This chain links TRBV2 with TRBJ1-4; TRBD1 is a possible D gene (6 bases). The CDR3 loop spans 15 amino acids. V was pared by 7 bases and J by 8 bases, with 20 bases between. Germline V gene lookup returns CDR1 SNHLY and CDR2 FYNNEI. Supplemented by reference TRBV2 and TRBJ1-4, the full variable domain reads EPEVTQTPSHQVTQMGQEVILRCVPISNHLYFYWYRQILGQKVEFLVSFYNNEISEKSEIFDDQFSVERPDGSNFTLKIRSTKLEDSAMYFCASTQITGSGEKLFFGSGTQLSVL.

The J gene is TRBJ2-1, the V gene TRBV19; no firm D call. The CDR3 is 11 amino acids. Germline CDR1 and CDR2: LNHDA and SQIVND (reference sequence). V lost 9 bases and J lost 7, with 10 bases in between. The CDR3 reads CASAQENEQFF. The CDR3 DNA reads TGTGCCAGCGCTCAGGAGAATGAGCAGTTCTTC.